The 4 T cell receptor beta chains listed next were all sequenced from one sample in a study of blood T cell repertoires in COVID-19. The method was immunoSEQ multiplex PCR; TCRdb's version includes in-frame clones alone and lacks a portion of them. The table shows 150,000 to 200,000 clones, with 75% to 90% occurring only once. The sample was PBMCs or T cells enriched from blood (not recorded which). The receptors were sampled from a woman aged 60-75 years who had recovered from COVID-19.

The V gene is TRBV5-1, the J gene TRBJ2-1; the match to TRBD2 covers 10 bases. Losses at the gene ends were 5 bases for V and 2 bases for J; bases not matched to a gene: 7. Germline V gene data show CDR1 as SGHRS and CDR2 as YFSETQ. The CDR3 is made up of 16 amino acids. Written as DNA, the CDR3 is TGCGCCAGCAGTCGGGAGCGGGGGGGCCCCTACAATGAGCAGTTCTTC. Protein product: CASSRERGGPYNEQFF.

Notes on this clone: This sample includes further DNA sequences coding for the same CDR3. This chain links TRBV5-1 with TRBJ1-1, with D uncertain. The CDR3 length is 13 residues. Trimming shortened V by 2 bases and J by 1 base, and 6 bases separated the two germline ends. Germline-derived CDR1 and CDR2 are SGHRS and YFSETQ. CDR3 sequence reads: CASSLQQNTEAFF. The CDR3, as DNA: TGCGCCAGCAGCTTACAGCAGAACACTGAAGCTTTCTTT.

This chain uses TRBV3-1 (or the pseudogene TRBV3-2) with TRBJ1-1; no reliable D call. V lost 0 bases to trimming and J lost 1 base, with 18 bases between them. The CDR3 length is 18 residues. Germline loops: CDR1 LGHDT, CDR2 YNNKEL (reference sequence). For the CDR3, the DNA is TGTGCCAGCAGCCAAGATTTTTTTAGAGGTGTGCCGAACACTGAAGCTTTCTTT. Encoded protein: CASSQDFFRGVPNTEAFF.

J is TRBJ1-6 and V is TRBV19; TRBD1 might be the D (6 bases). This CDR3 comprises 15 residues. CDR1 and CDR2 from the germline V gene are LNHDA and SQIVND (reference sequence). V shed 5 bases and J shed 10 bases, with 18 bases lying between them. CDR3 protein: CASSPPAGARSPLHF. The CDR3 DNA sequence: TGTGCCAGTAGTCCCCCGGCAGGGGCACGGTCACCCCTCCACTTT.